This T cell receptor beta chain was identified during a study of T-cell reconstitution after alpha-beta-depleted transplantation in children. This clonotype turned up a few times. This CDR3 spans 17 amino acids. Germline V gene lookup returns CDR1 MNHEY and CDR2 SVGAGI. The V and J ends lost 2 bases and 3 bases, in that order; junction bases with no gene match: 11. As it was prepared, the TCRbeta library received unique molecular identifiers. MiXCR was run by TCRdb on the PCR reads, yielding one entry per CDR3 protein. The data show some 590,000 distinct CDR3 sequences, with over 9.5% seen just once and about 4.2% held by the top ten.

The V gene is TRBV6-5, the J gene TRBJ2-3, with 7 positions matching TRBD1. The TCR originated in a human donor who donated a stem cell graft to a child with acute myeloid leukemia. This material consisted of PBMCs from the stem cell graft donor, taken from the stem cell graft. The CDR3 DNA sequence: TGTGCCAGCAGTTACCATTTGGTACAGGGGCAAACAGATACGCAGTATTTT. Translation gives CASSYHLVQGQTDTQYF.